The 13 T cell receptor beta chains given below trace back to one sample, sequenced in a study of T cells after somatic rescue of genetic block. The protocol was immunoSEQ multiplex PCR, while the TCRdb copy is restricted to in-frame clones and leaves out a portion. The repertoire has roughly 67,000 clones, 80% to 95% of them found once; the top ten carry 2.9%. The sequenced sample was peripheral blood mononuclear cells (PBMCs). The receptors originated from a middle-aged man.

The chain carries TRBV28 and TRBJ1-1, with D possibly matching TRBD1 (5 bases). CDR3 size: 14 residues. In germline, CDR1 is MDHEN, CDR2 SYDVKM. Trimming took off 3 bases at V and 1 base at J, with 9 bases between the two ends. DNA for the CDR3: TGTGCCAGCAGTTTCCAGGGAGGGAACACTGAAGCTTTCTTT. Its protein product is CASSFQGGNTEAFF.

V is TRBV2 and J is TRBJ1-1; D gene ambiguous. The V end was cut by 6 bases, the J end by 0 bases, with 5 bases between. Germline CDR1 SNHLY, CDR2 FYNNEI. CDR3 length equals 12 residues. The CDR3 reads CASSDLNTEAFF. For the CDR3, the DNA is TGTGCCAGCAGCGACCTGAACACTGAAGCTTTCTTT.

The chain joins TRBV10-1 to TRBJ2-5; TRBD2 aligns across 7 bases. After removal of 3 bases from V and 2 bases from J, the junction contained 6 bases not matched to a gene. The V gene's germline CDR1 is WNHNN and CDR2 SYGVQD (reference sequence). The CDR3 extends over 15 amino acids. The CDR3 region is CASSEHQAGQETQYF. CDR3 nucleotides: TGCGCCAGCAGTGAACATCAAGCGGGGCAAGAGACCCAGTACTTC.

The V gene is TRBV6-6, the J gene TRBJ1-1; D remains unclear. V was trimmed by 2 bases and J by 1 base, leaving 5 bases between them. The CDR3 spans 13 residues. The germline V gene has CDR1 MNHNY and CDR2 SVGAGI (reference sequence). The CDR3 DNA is TGTGCCAGCAGTTACCCCAAGAACACTGAAGCTTTCTTT. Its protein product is CASSYPKNTEAFF.

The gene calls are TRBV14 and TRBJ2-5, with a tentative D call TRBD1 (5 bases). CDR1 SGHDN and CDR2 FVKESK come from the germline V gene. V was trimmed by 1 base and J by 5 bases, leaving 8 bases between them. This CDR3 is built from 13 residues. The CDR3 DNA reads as TGTGCCAGCAGCCAAGTCAGGGTGGAGACCCAGTACTTC. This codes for CASSQVRVETQYF.

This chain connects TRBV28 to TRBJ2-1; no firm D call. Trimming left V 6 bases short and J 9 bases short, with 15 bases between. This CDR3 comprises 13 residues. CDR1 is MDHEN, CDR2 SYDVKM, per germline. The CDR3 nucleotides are TGTGCCAGCAGCTCCCGTCGGCGTGGTGAGCAGTTCTTC. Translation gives CASSSRRRGEQFF.

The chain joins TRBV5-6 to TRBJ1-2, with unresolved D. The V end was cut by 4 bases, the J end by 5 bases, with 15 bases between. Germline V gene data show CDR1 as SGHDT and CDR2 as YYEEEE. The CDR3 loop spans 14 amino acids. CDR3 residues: CASSVREQLYGYTF. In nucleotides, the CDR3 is TGTGCCAGCAGCGTTCGGGAGCAGCTTTATGGCTACACCTTC.

The CDR3, as DNA: TGTGCCAGCAGTTTGGTCAGGGTGAGCAATCAGCCCCAGCATTTT. Protein sequence: CASSLVRVSNQPQHF. V gene TRBV2 combines with J gene TRBJ1-5; D possibly corresponds to TRBD1 (5 bases). There are 15 residues in the CDR3. The V and J ends lost 5 bases and 1 base respectively, with 12 bases between them. Germline V lookup: CDR1 SNHLY, CDR2 FYNNEI.

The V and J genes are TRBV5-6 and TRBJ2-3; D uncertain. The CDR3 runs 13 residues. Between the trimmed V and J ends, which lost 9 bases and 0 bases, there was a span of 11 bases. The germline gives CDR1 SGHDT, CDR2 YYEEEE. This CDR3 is CANPADSTDTQYF. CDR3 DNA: TGTGCCAACCCCGCGGACAGCACAGATACGCAGTATTTT.

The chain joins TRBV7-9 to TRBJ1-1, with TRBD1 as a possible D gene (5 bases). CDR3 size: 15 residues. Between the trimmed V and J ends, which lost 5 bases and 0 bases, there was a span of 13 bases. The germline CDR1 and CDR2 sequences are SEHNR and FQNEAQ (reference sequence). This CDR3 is CASSPRGHLNTEAFF. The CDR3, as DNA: TGTGCCAGCAGCCCGAGGGGCCACTTGAACACTGAAGCTTTCTTT. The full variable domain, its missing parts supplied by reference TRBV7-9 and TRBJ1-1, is DTGVSQNPRHKITKRGQNVTFRCDPISEHNRLYWYRQTLGQGPEFLTYFQNEAQLEKSRLLSDRFSAERPKGSFSTLEIQRTEQGDSAMYLCASSPRGHLNTEAFFGQGTRLTVV.

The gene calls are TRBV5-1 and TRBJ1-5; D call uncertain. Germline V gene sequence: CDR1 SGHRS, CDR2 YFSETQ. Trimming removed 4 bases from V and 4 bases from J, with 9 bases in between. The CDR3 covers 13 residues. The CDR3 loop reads CASSVDRNQPQHF. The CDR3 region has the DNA TGCGCCAGCAGCGTGGACCGGAATCAGCCCCAGCATTTT.

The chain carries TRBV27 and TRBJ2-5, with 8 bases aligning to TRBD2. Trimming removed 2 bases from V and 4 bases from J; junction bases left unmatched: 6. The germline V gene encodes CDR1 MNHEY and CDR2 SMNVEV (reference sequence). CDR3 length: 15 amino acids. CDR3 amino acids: CASSLIPAGVETQYF. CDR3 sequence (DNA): TGTGCCAGCAGTTTAATTCCAGCGGGAGTAGAGACCCAGTACTTC.

The CDR3 spells CASSNRGQIGELFF. The CDR3 region has the DNA TGTGCCAGCAGTAACAGGGGGCAGATCGGGGAGCTGTTTTTT. The V and J genes are TRBV2 and TRBJ2-2; 9 nucleotides align to TRBD1. CDR3 length equals 14 residues. The V and J ends lost 5 bases and 7 bases, in that order; junction bases with no gene match: 5. CDR1 and CDR2 from the germline V gene are SNHLY and FYNNEI. Using reference TRBV2 and TRBJ2-2 for the parts outside the CDR3, the full variable domain is EPEVTQTPSHQVTQMGQEVILRCVPISNHLYFYWYRQILGQKVEFLVSFYNNEISEKSEIFDDQFSVERPDGSNFTLKIRSTKLEDSAMYFCASSNRGQIGELFFGEGSRLTVL.